The 27 T cell receptor beta chains listed next were all sequenced from one sample in a study of CD8 T cells in ankylosing spondylitis. TCRdb re-analysed the 5' RACE reads in MiXCR, keeping a single row per CDR3 protein. The repertoire includes 350,000 or so distinct CDR3 sequences, approximately 8.2% of them detected once, and less than 15% sits in the top ten. The antigens for these receptors are not known. Points from the study as a whole: What appeared characteristic of ankylosing spondylitis blood was a TCR beta motif of eight highly homologous variants.

Sample: blood, either unsorted or a sorted T cell fraction (not recorded which). All receptors derive from a male donor with ankylosing spondylitis.

The V gene is TRBV24-1, the J gene TRBJ2-1; 8 bases match TRBD2. CDR1 and CDR2 (germline): KGHDR, SFDVKD. V gave up 3 bases and J gave up 8 bases; unmatched junction bases: 8. The CDR3 covers 15 residues. CDR3 DNA sequence: TGTGCCACCAGTGATGGTGGACTAGCTTCCGATGAGCAGTTCTTC. Translated, it gives CATSDGGLASDEQFF.

This clonotype was picked up a small number of times. The genes are TRBV10-3 and TRBJ1-5, with D tentatively TRBD1 (6 bases). Between the trimmed V and J ends, which lost 3 bases and 7 bases, there was a span of 16 bases. The CDR3 consists of 15 residues. Germline CDR1 and CDR2: ENHRY and SYGVKD. The CDR3 is CAISDLGGEMQPQHF. The CDR3 DNA follows: TGTGCCATCAGTGACCTAGGGGGGGAAATGCAGCCCCAGCATTTT.

On this clonotype: Because the CDR3 is missing its conserved closing phenylalanine or tryptophan, this is likely a read error. This chain connects TRBV20-1 to TRBJ1-5; possible D gene TRBD1, 5 bases. The CDR3 totals 15 residues. In germline, CDR1 is DFQATT, CDR2 SNEGSKA (reference sequence). V was clipped by 5 bases and J by 6 bases, with 20 bases between them. This chain's CDR3 is CSARAGREYGQPQHL. CDR3 nucleotides: TGCAGTGCTCGTGCAGGGAGGGAATATGGTCAGCCCCAGCATCTT.

This clonotype appeared a few times. CDR3 sequence reads: CASSEGQGSTGELFF. In DNA, the CDR3 is TGTGCCAGCAGTGAGGGACAGGGGTCCACCGGGGAGCTGTTTTTT. V is TRBV2 and J is TRBJ2-2, with 10 bases aligning to TRBD1. V trimming: 3 bases; J trimming: 4 bases; junction bases outside the gene matches: 2. Germline values: CDR1 SNHLY, CDR2 FYNNEI. The CDR3 is 15 residues long.

This clonotype has only a few counts. CDR3 DNA: TGTGCCAGCAGCTCGGGGGGGCCGCTCTATGGCTACACCTTC. Translated: CASSSGGPLYGYTF. This rearrangement joins TRBV7-9 to TRBJ1-2; D perhaps matches TRBD1 (6 bases). Trimming took 4 bases from V and 4 from J, leaving 13 bases between them. Germline V gene sequence: CDR1 SEHNR, CDR2 FQNEAQ (reference sequence). This CDR3 contains 14 residues.

This clonotype was seen many times. CDR3 nucleotides: TGTGCCAGCAGCTTAGGCTTTCCTCGGGAGACCCAGTACTTC. As protein: CASSLGFPRETQYF. This chain uses TRBV7-9 with TRBJ2-5; unclear D gene. Per the germline V gene, CDR1 is SEHNR and CDR2 is FQNEAQ (reference sequence). Between the trimmed V and J ends, which lost 1 base and 5 bases, there was a span of 11 bases. CDR3 size: 14 residues. Full variable domain (rest looked up from reference TRBV7-9 and TRBJ2-5): DTGVSQNPRHKITKRGQNVTFRCDPISEHNRLYWYRQTLGQGPEFLTYFQNEAQLEKSRLLSDRFSAERPKGSFSTLEIQRTEQGDSAMYLCASSLGFPRETQYFGPGTRLLVL.

This clonotype was observed a few times. The chain is built from TRBV20-1 and TRBJ2-3, with 9 bases that match TRBD2. Germline V gives CDR1 DFQATT, CDR2 SNEGSKA (reference sequence). The CDR3 is 16 amino acids. With 5 bases clipped from V and 3 bases from J, the junction kept 12 bases outside the gene matches. CDR3 nucleotide sequence: TGCAGTGCTTTAAGTGTGCTAGCGGGATATACAGATACGCAGTATTTT. Amino acid sequence: CSALSVLAGYTDTQYF.

In this sample, this clonotype turned up many times. The chain employs TRBV11-2 and TRBJ1-3, with TRBD1 identical over 10 bases. V trimming: 6 bases; J trimming: 8 bases; junction bases outside the gene matches: 7. Germline V gene data show CDR1 as SGHAT and CDR2 as FQNNGV. The CDR3 totals 14 residues. In DNA, the CDR3 is TGTGCCAGCAGAACGACAGGGGGCTCGGACACCATATATTTT. It codes for CASRTTGGSDTIYF. The variable domain in full, completed from reference TRBV11-2 and TRBJ1-3, reads EAGVAQSPRYKIIEKRQSVAFWCNPISGHATLYWYQQILGQGPKLLIQFQNNGVVDDSQLPKDRFSAERLKGVDSTLKIQPAKLEDSAVYLCASRTTGGSDTIYFGEGSWLTVV.

This clonotype was recorded many times. This sequence joins TRBV7-9 and TRBJ1-6, with a possible D match to TRBD1 (6 bases). CDR1 is SEHNR, CDR2 FQNEAQ, per germline (reference sequence). The CDR3 has 14 residues. V was pared by 6 bases and J by 10 bases, with 16 bases between. The CDR3 sequence: CASRKTGNDSPLHF. The CDR3 DNA is TGTGCCAGCAGGAAAACAGGGAATGACTCACCCCTCCACTTT.

This clonotype was seen ten or more times. The chain uses TRBV12-3 or TRBV12-4 and TRBJ2-5; TRBD2 might be the D (5 bases). Trimming shortened V by 3 bases and J by 2 bases, and 10 bases separated the two germline ends. The CDR3 runs 14 residues. DNA for the CDR3: TGTGCCAGCAGTTTCATCCTAGCTCAAGAGACCCAGTACTTC. It encodes CASSFILAQETQYF.

The J gene is TRBJ2-3, the V gene TRBV7-8; TRBD2 matches 8 bases. Trimming at V came to 5 bases and at J to 3 bases, leaving 13 bases not matched to a gene. The CDR3 covers 17 residues. The germline gives CDR1 SGHVS, CDR2 FQNEAQ. The CDR3 sequence is CASSPGPSSGPTDTQYF. CDR3 DNA sequence: TGTGCCAGCAGCCCGGGACCGTCTAGCGGGCCAACAGATACGCAGTATTTT.

This clonotype was seen ten or more times. CDR3 amino acids: CASSTGPLEETQYF. For the CDR3, the DNA is TGTGCCAGCAGCACGGGACCCCTTGAAGAGACCCAGTACTTC. The V call is TRBV9, the J call TRBJ2-5; D is perhaps TRBD1 or TRBD2 (5 bases each). V was shortened by 4 bases and J by 3 bases, with 13 bases between the two germline ends. Germline V gene data show CDR1 as SGDLS and CDR2 as YYNGEE. This CDR3 contains 14 residues.

V usage is TRBV5-1 and J usage is TRBJ2-1, with 12 bases matching TRBD2. Per the germline V gene, CDR1 is SGHRS and CDR2 is YFSETQ. The CDR3 extends over 17 amino acids. Trimming at V came to 4 bases and at J to 3 bases, leaving 8 bases not matched to a gene. CDR3 amino acids: CASSPALAGGLYNEQFF. Here the CDR3 DNA reads TGCGCCAGCAGCCCGGCACTAGCGGGAGGACTCTACAATGAGCAGTTCTTC.

This clonotype occurred many times. J is TRBJ1-6 and V is TRBV11-2; no clear D gene. The CDR3 covers 19 residues. Trimming left V 5 bases short and J 3 bases short, with 23 bases between. The germline V gene encodes CDR1 SGHAT and CDR2 FQNNGV. CDR3 in DNA: TGTGCCAGCAGCCCCCAATCTCTGGCGGCAGCTTACTATAATTCACCCCTCCACTTT. Translated: CASSPQSLAAAYYNSPLHF.

This clonotype was detected only a few times. This sequence joins TRBV12-3 or TRBV12-4 and TRBJ2-1; D remains ambiguous. The CDR3 totals 14 residues. Trimming removed 3 bases from V and 8 bases from J, with 14 bases in between. DNA of the CDR3: TGTGCCAGCAGTTTCGTGTCTAGTAGATATGAGCAGTTCTTC. Amino acids: CASSFVSSRYEQFF.

The V gene is TRBV20-1, the J gene TRBJ1-1, with D hard to call. From germline, CDR1 is DFQATT and CDR2 SNEGSKA (reference sequence). This CDR3 spans 12 amino acids. The V end lost 0 bases, the J end lost 7 bases, and 9 bases lay between the germline ends. The CDR3 reads CSARDPPDEAFF. For the CDR3, the DNA is TGCAGTGCTAGAGATCCCCCCGATGAAGCTTTCTTT.

The chain couples TRBV30 to TRBJ2-1; TRBD1 or TRBD2 may be the D gene (5 bases each). V shed 4 bases and J shed 2 bases, with 18 bases lying between them. The CDR3 covers 16 residues. Looked up from germline, CDR1 is GTSNPN and CDR2 is SVGIG (reference sequence). The CDR3 DNA reads TGTGCCTGGACCGGTAGCTCCCGAGGGGCCTACAATGAGCAGTTCTTC. Translating it yields CAWTGSSRGAYNEQFF.

Many counts were recorded for this clonotype. This chain connects TRBV5-1 to TRBJ2-3; TRBD2 agrees at 7 bases. CDR3 length: 17 residues. V lost 2 bases to trimming and J lost 5 bases; unmatched junction nucleotides: 14. CDR1 and CDR2 (germline): SGHRS, YFSETQ. This CDR3 reads CASSFFTAGRIGDTQYF. The CDR3 DNA reads as TGCGCCAGCAGCTTTTTCACAGCGGGAAGGATTGGAGATACGCAGTATTTT.

V and J are TRBV5-1 and TRBJ1-5; weak D call: TRBD1 (5 bases). Germline V lookup: CDR1 SGHRS, CDR2 YFSETQ. CDR3 size: 16 residues. Trimming pared 0 bases from V and 1 base from J, leaving 11 bases between. The CDR3 nucleotides read TGCGCCAGCAGCTTGGCCGGGGGAGGGAGCAATCAGCCCCAGCATTTT. This encodes CASSLAGGGSNQPQHF.

The chain couples TRBV27 to TRBJ1-1, with unresolved D. V lost 7 bases and J lost 5, with 20 bases in between. Germline V CDR1 and CDR2: MNHEY, SMNVEV (reference sequence). The CDR3 spans 15 residues. The CDR3 spells CASISGRAVRTEAFF. The CDR3 DNA follows: TGTGCCAGCATCTCGGGTAGGGCCGTCAGGACTGAAGCTTTCTTT.

The chain links TRBV20-1 to TRBJ2-6, with a tentative D call TRBD1 (7 bases). The CDR3 spans 17 residues. In germline, CDR1 is DFQATT, CDR2 SNEGSKA (reference sequence). V lost 3 bases, J lost 0 bases, and 15 bases lay in between. In nucleotides, the CDR3 is TGCAGTGCTAGTATCTTCAGGGGGGACTCTGGGGCCAACGTCCTGACTTTC. Its translation: CSASIFRGDSGANVLTF.

This clonotype has a handful of counts. The chain uses TRBV18 and TRBJ2-1; 7 bases are shared with TRBD2. The CDR3 is 12 amino acids. CDR1 and CDR2 from the germline V gene are KGHSH and LQKENI. Losses at the gene ends were 6 bases for V and 9 bases for J; bases not matched to a gene: 5. The CDR3 DNA is TGTGCCAGCTCCCGGGGGGACGCTGAGCAGTTCTTC. Amino acids: CASSRGDAEQFF.

V usage is TRBV20-1 and J usage is TRBJ1-1; no clear D. V lost 2 bases, J lost 1 base, and 11 bases lay in between. This CDR3 is built from 14 residues. Germline CDR1 DFQATT, CDR2 SNEGSKA (reference sequence). The DNA for the CDR3 is TGCAGTGCTAGAAGCCGTCAACCGAACACTGAAGCTTTCTTT. This codes for CSARSRQPNTEAFF.

The chain is built from TRBV4-2 and TRBJ1-6; D perhaps matches TRBD1 (5 bases). The V gene's germline CDR1 is LGHNA and CDR2 YNFKEQ. The CDR3 contains 15 residues. Trimming pared 1 base from V and 8 bases from J, leaving 12 bases between. The DNA for the CDR3 is TGTGCCAGCAGCCAAGTGGCTGGGGGGGATTCACCCCTCCACTTT. Translation: CASSQVAGGDSPLHF.

This chain joins TRBV15 and TRBJ1-1, with 9 bases fitting TRBD1. This CDR3 is 17 amino acids long. With 1 base clipped from V and 0 bases from J, the junction kept 6 bases outside the gene matches. Germline CDR1 LNHNV, CDR2 YYDKDF (reference sequence). The CDR3 region is CATSRGTGVGMNTEAFF. CDR3 DNA sequence: TGTGCCACCAGCAGAGGGACAGGGGTGGGCATGAACACTGAAGCTTTCTTT.

This clonotype was picked up a small number of times. The V gene is TRBV7-9, the J gene TRBJ2-7; tentatively, D is TRBD2 (6 bases). Trimming stripped 5 bases from V and 2 bases from J, with 16 bases between. The germline V gene encodes CDR1 SEHNR and CDR2 FQNEAQ (reference sequence). The CDR3 has 15 residues. CDR3 region: CASSTSGVKAYEQYF. For the CDR3, the DNA is TGTGCCAGCAGCACCTCGGGGGTAAAGGCCTACGAGCAGTACTTC.

This clonotype was recorded at least ten times. This chain joins TRBV27 and TRBJ1-2; no firm D call. The CDR3 totals 11 residues. Germline V gives CDR1 MNHEY, CDR2 SMNVEV (reference sequence). V shed 4 bases and J shed 7 bases, with 7 bases lying between them. CDR3 sequence (DNA): TGTGCCAGCAGTTCGGGTGGTGGCTACACCTTC. It codes for CASSSGGGYTF.